These 19 T cell receptor beta chains share one sample of origin, sequenced in a study of cutaneous CD30+ T cell lymphoproliferative disorder and hepatitis E. Data came from immunoSEQ multiplex PCR; TCRdb stores just in-frame clones and leaves some out. The profile shows about 7,700 clones, just under 75% of them singletons. The sample comprised blood. These receptors were taken from a human donor with a cutaneous T cell lymphoproliferative disorder associated with hepatitis E virus.

J is TRBJ1-5 and V is TRBV27; possibly TRBD1 for D (5 bases). Germline V gene data show CDR1 as MNHEY and CDR2 as SMNVEV (reference sequence). V lost 4 bases and J lost 2, with 6 bases in between. The CDR3 is made up of 13 amino acids. CDR3 sequence reads: CASSWGGNQPQHF. Here the CDR3 DNA reads TGTGCCAGCAGTTGGGGGGGCAATCAGCCCCAGCATTTT.

The V call is TRBV7-9, the J call TRBJ1-2; perhaps TRBD1 as D (5 bases). The germline gives CDR1 SEHNR, CDR2 FQNEAQ (reference sequence). The length of the CDR3 is 14 residues. V lost 6 bases to trimming and J lost 5 bases, with 16 bases between them. CDR3: CASSPGTASYGYTF. The CDR3 DNA is TGTGCCAGCAGTCCCGGGACGGCTTCTTATGGCTACACCTTC.

The gene calls are TRBV28 and TRBJ2-1; TRBD2 might be the D (6 bases). Trimming removed 3 bases at V and 0 bases at J, with 9 bases between. In germline, CDR1 is MDHEN, CDR2 SYDVKM. The CDR3 runs 15 residues. The CDR3 region is CASSFRGSSYNEQFF. CDR3 coding DNA: TGTGCCAGCAGTTTTCGGGGGAGCTCCTACAATGAGCAGTTCTTC.

V gene TRBV27 combines with J gene TRBJ2-2, with D hard to call. The CDR3 is made up of 14 amino acids. Deletions cut 1 base from V and 5 bases from J, with 8 bases between. CDR1 and CDR2 from the germline V gene are MNHEY and SMNVEV (reference sequence). The CDR3 bases are TGTGCCAGCAGTTTATGGGCTATGACCGGGGAGCTGTTTTTT. Translated: CASSLWAMTGELFF.

V gene TRBV9 combines with J gene TRBJ1-4; D gene uncertain. V dropped 4 bases and J dropped 3 bases, with 16 bases sitting between them. The CDR3 sequence is 16 residues long. Germline CDR1 and CDR2: SGDLS and YYNGEE. The CDR3 DNA is TGTGCCAGCAGCTTAATACCCGTAACATCTAATGAAAAACTGTTTTTT. Amino acids: CASSLIPVTSNEKLFF.

The V and J genes are TRBV12-5 and TRBJ2-3; 12 nucleotides agree with TRBD2. CDR1 is LGHNT and CDR2 is FRNRAP in the germline V gene. This CDR3 has 16 amino acids. V trimming: 5 bases; J trimming: 3 bases; junction bases outside the gene matches: 6. Here the CDR3 DNA reads TGTGCTAGTGGTCTAGGACTAGCGGGAATAACAGATACGCAGTATTTT. This translates into CASGLGLAGITDTQYF.

Concerning this clone: The junction shows a germline mismatch at one end, possibly a read error. The chain joins TRBV18 to TRBJ1-2; no firm D call. CDR3 size: 15 residues. Looked up from germline, CDR1 is KGHSH and CDR2 is LQKENI. CDR3 bases: TGTGCCAGCTCTCCACGGGCTTCCTCTAACTATGGCTACACCTTC. It encodes CASSPRASSNYGYTF.

The chain employs TRBV29-1 and TRBJ2-5, with TRBD2 identical over 14 bases. Germline V CDR1 and CDR2: SQVTM, ANQGSEA. The V and J ends lost 6 bases and 2 bases, in that order; junction bases with no gene match: 5. The CDR3 loop spans 15 amino acids. The chain's CDR3 is CSVGLAGAPQETQYF. The CDR3 bases are TGCAGCGTGGGACTAGCGGGGGCACCTCAAGAGACCCAGTACTTC. Filled out from reference TRBV29-1 and TRBJ2-5, the complete variable domain reads SAVISQKPSRDICQRGTSLTIQCQVDSQVTMMFWYRQQPGQSLTLIATANQGSEATYESGFVIDKFPISRPNLTFSTLTVSNMSPEDSSIYLCSVGLAGAPQETQYFGPGTRLLVL.

V usage is TRBV11-3 and J usage is TRBJ2-1, with 8 bases aligning to TRBD2. With V trimmed by 4 bases and J by 8 bases, 7 bases remained unmatched. The CDR3 is made up of 14 amino acids. CDR1 is SGHNT, CDR2 YENEEA, per germline. DNA for the CDR3: TGTGCCAGCAGCTCCGGGGGGGGCCCCTATGAGCAGTTCTTC. The encoded protein is CASSSGGGPYEQFF.

The V call is TRBV11-2, the J call TRBJ2-7; D tentatively fits TRBD1 or TRBD2 (5 bases each). Germline V gene lookup returns CDR1 SGHAT and CDR2 FQNNGV. The V and J ends lost 4 bases and 3 bases respectively, with 10 bases between them. CDR3 length: 13 residues. The CDR3 here is CASSSGTHYEQYF. The CDR3 DNA reads TGTGCCAGCAGCTCAGGGACCCACTACGAGCAGTACTTC.

The chain recombines TRBV27 with TRBJ2-7, with D unresolved. This CDR3 contains 12 residues. Trimming removed 2 bases from V and 4 bases from J, with 6 bases in between. Germline CDR1 reads MNHEY; CDR2 reads SMNVEV (reference sequence). CDR3: CASSLGAYEQYF. The CDR3 DNA reads as TGTGCCAGCAGTTTAGGAGCATACGAGCAGTACTTC.

V is TRBV19 and J is TRBJ2-7; D may be TRBD1 (6 bases). The CDR3 consists of 13 residues. V lost 5 bases, J lost 2 bases, and 10 bases lay in between. CDR1 LNHDA and CDR2 SQIVND come from the germline V gene (reference sequence). The CDR3 is CASSDGQTYEQYF. DNA for the CDR3: TGTGCCAGTAGTGACGGACAGACCTACGAGCAGTACTTC.

In this sample, this clone turned up once. The J gene is TRBJ1-2, the V gene TRBV6-5; the D gene is possibly TRBD1 (6 bases). V lost 0 bases to trimming and J lost 4 bases, with 15 bases between them. In germline, CDR1 is MNHEY, CDR2 SVGAGI. This CDR3 contains 16 residues. CDR3 loop: CASSYSRKQGGYGYTF. CDR3 nucleotide sequence: TGTGCCAGCAGTTACTCGAGGAAACAGGGTGGCTATGGCTACACCTTC.

This chain joins TRBV28 and TRBJ1-2; a possible D gene is TRBD1 (5 bases). The CDR3 is made up of 13 amino acids. V lost 5 bases, J lost 4 bases, and 11 bases lay in between. CDR1 and CDR2 from the germline V gene are MDHEN and SYDVKM. In nucleotides, the CDR3 is TGTGCCAGCAGTGCTGGGGACTCCTATGGCTACACCTTC. The encoded protein is CASSAGDSYGYTF.

This chain joins TRBV4-1 and TRBJ1-2; no clear D gene. Germline V gene lookup returns CDR1 MGHRA and CDR2 YSYEKL. The CDR3 spans 14 residues. V lost 0 bases to trimming and J lost 8 bases, with 13 bases between them. CDR3 in amino acids: CASSQDSQMGGYTF. CDR3 in DNA: TGCGCCAGCAGCCAAGATAGTCAGATGGGCGGCTACACCTTC.

The chain joins TRBV27 to TRBJ1-4, with D hard to call. This CDR3 is built from 17 residues. The germline CDR1 and CDR2 sequences are MNHEY and SMNVEV (reference sequence). V was cut by 5 bases and J by 6 bases, with 22 bases left in between. The CDR3 is CASSLQPPGGVDEKLFF. Written as DNA, the CDR3 is TGTGCCAGCAGTCTACAACCCCCGGGCGGCGTGGATGAAAAACTGTTTTTT.

This chain connects TRBV30 to TRBJ1-2, with no clear D. V gave up 1 base and J gave up 5 bases, with 2 bases separating them. Germline V gives CDR1 GTSNPN, CDR2 SVGIG (reference sequence). CDR3 length: 10 residues. The CDR3 reads CAWSDYGYTF. The DNA for the CDR3 is TGTGCCTGGAGTGATTATGGCTACACCTTC.

This clone was recorded a few times. Germline and junction disagree at one end, which may indicate a read error. V gene TRBV7-9 combines with J gene TRBJ2-7; 8 bases agree with TRBD1. The length of the CDR3 is 15 residues. Germline V lookup: CDR1 SEHNR, CDR2 FQNEAQ (reference sequence). CDR3 nucleotides: TGTGCCAGCAGCCTAGCCCTGGGACAGGCCTACGAGCAGTACTTC. It encodes CASSLALGQAYEQYF.

The genes are TRBV5-5 and TRBJ2-3, with TRBD1 as a possible D gene (5 bases). Germline values: CDR1 SGHKS, CDR2 YYEKEE (reference sequence). The CDR3 contains 15 residues. The germline V and J ends were trimmed by 3 bases and 1 base, with 12 bases remaining between them. As DNA, the CDR3 is TGTGCCAGCAGCTGGGGCGCGTTGGGCACAGATACGCAGTATTTT. This translates into CASSWGALGTDTQYF.